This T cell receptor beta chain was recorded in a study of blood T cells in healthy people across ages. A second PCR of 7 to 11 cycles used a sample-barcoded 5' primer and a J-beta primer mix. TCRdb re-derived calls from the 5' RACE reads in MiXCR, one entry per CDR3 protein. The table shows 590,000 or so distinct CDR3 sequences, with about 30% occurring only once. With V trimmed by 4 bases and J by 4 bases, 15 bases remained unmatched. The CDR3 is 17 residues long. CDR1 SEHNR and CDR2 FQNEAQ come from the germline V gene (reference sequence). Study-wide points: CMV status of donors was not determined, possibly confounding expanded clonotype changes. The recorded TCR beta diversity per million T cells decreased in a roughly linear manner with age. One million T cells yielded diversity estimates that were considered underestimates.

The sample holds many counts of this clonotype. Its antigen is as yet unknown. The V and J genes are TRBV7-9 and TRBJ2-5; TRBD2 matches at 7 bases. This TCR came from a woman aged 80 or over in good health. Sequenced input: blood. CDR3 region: CASSSVSGVGFGETQYF. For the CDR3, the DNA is TGTGCCAGCAGCTCGGTCAGCGGGGTCGGGTTTGGAGAGACCCAGTACTTC.